The present T cell receptor beta chain was sequenced within a study of regulatory T cells in long-lasting Graves disease. Study results and limitations: New patients shared approximately 1,000 public clonotypes, and persistent patients shared more, with about 2,500.

For this clonotype: Its antigen is as yet unknown.

Stated time point: persistent/refractory GD, antithyroid drugs over 5 years with positive TRAb. The TCR library was made from RNA extracted from PBMCs. Both iRepertoire HTBI primers and Arm-PCR of CDR3 regions were used to build the TCR beta libraries. TCRdb processed the multiplex PCR reads anew with MiXCR; each CDR3 protein has one entry. Of some 430,000 distinct CDR3 sequences in the sample, about a fifth were seen once. This CDR3 region has 17 residues. V trimming: 4 bases; J trimming: 5 bases; junction bases outside the gene matches: 10. Germline lookup yields CDR1 MGHRA and CDR2 YSYEKL. This TCR was sampled from a female donor with Graves disease. The V gene is TRBV4-1, the J gene TRBJ2-2; 10 bases fit TRBD1. Source: peripheral blood mononuclear cells (PBMCs), taken when the disease was refractory, from a patient treated with antithyroid drugs. Here the CDR3 reads CASSPIDRDRGTGELFF. CDR3 nucleotides: TGCGCCAGCAGCCCCATAGACCGGGACAGGGGAACCGGGGAGCTGTTTTTT.